Below, one T cell receptor beta chain is given with its context. The data stem from a study of Ad26.COV2.S vaccination and SARS-CoV-2 variants. CDR1 and CDR2 (germline): LNHDA, SQIVND (reference sequence). The CDR3 runs to 13 residues. The V gene lost 7 bases and the J gene lost 8 bases, with 12 bases spanning the gap. Treatment given: 15 to 20 received Ad26.COV2.S at low or high dose, single or two shots; several received placebo; per-sample allocation not given. Day 63 following the first vaccine or placebo injection was when the samples were taken. Here immunoSEQ multiplex PCR was the method, and the copy in TCRdb shows in-frame clones only, minus some. The profile shows approximately 480,000 clones, roughly 89% of them singletons.

The clonotype comes from a person aged 18 to 59 who received the Ad26.COV2.S COVID-19 vaccine or a placebo. Sequenced here: peripheral blood, sampled in a trial of Ad26.COV2.S vaccine versus placebo. This sequence joins TRBV19 and TRBJ1-6; D ambiguous. CDR3 DNA: TGTGCCAGTACCACAATAATGGATTCACCCCTCCACTTT. Protein sequence: CASTTIMDSPLHF.